This T cell receptor (beta chain) was captured by sequencing in a study of control samples from healthy donors and cancer patients. This CDR3 contains 15 residues. Germline CDR1 SGHRS, CDR2 YFSETQ. Germline trimming cut 0 bases from V and 3 bases from J; bases unmatched to any gene: 2. The table came from immunoSEQ multiplex PCR; TCRdb's copy has only in-frame clones and leaves some out. The sample has fewer than 120,000 clones; approximately 88% are singletons. The rearrangement links TRBV5-1 to TRBJ2-5, with TRBD1 matching 10 bases. This clonotype was sampled from a woman between 55 and 75 years old with lung cancer. The sequenced material came from PBMCs. This CDR3 reads CASSLGGTGEETQYF. The CDR3 coding sequence is TGCGCCAGCAGCTTGGGGGGGACAGGGGAAGAGACCCAGTACTTC. Complete variable domain (other parts from reference TRBV5-1 and TRBJ2-5): KAGVTQTPRYLIKTRGQQVTLSCSPISGHRSVSWYQQTPGQGLQFLFEYFSETQRNKGNFPGRFSGRQFSNSRSEMNVSTLELGDSALYLCASSLGGTGEETQYFGPGTRLLVL.